These 3 T cell receptor beta chains originate from one sample sequenced in a study of CD8 T cells in ankylosing spondylitis. Overall study findings and caveats: Apparently characteristic of ankylosing spondylitis blood was a TCR beta motif (roughly eight highly homologous variants).

These receptors' antigens are unknown. A single record per CDR3 protein comes from TCRdb applying MiXCR to the 5' RACE reads. This table holds more than 400,000 distinct CDR3 sequences, 5.3% found once. Sequencing used blood, either unsorted or a sorted T cell fraction (not recorded which). The receptors originated from a male donor with ankylosing spondylitis.

This clonotype has ten or more counts. The chain uses TRBV7-2 and TRBJ2-7, with D possibly being TRBD2 (5 bases). The length of the CDR3 is 15 residues. Germline CDR1 is SGHTA and CDR2 is FQGNSA. V lost 0 bases, J lost 3 bases, and 12 bases lay in between. The chain's CDR3 is CASSLAAGVNYEQYF. DNA of the CDR3: TGTGCCAGCAGCTTAGCGGCGGGTGTAAACTACGAGCAGTACTTC.

V usage is TRBV18 and J usage is TRBJ2-7; D may be TRBD2 (6 bases). CDR1 and CDR2 from the germline V gene are KGHSH and LQKENI. The CDR3 loop spans 16 amino acids. V was trimmed by 0 bases and J by 1 base, leaving 13 bases between them. In DNA form, the CDR3 reads TGTGCCAGCTCACCACCCGGGAGCGCCAGATCCTACGAGCAGTACTTC. Translated, it gives CASSPPGSARSYEQYF.

This clonotype was counted ten times or more. The chain carries TRBV5-1 and TRBJ2-5; 8 nucleotides line up with TRBD1. V lost 4 bases, J lost 2 bases, and 16 bases stayed unmatched. The length of the CDR3 is 18 residues. CDR1 and CDR2 (germline): SGHRS, YFSETQ. CDR3 DNA: TGCGCCAGCAGCCCGGGCCCGGAGCTGGGACAGGCACAAGAGACCCAGTACTTC. Its protein is CASSPGPELGQAQETQYF.